A single sample gave rise to the 9 T cell receptor beta chains below, sequenced in a study of CD8+CD57+ T cells in acquired aplastic anemia. TCR beta VDJ and CDR3 were profiled, and genomic DNA was the template. TCRdb reprocessed the reads via MiXCR and lists one record per CDR3 protein. Of tens of thousands of distinct CDR3 sequences listed, roughly 77% are singletons. Sequenced: sorted CD4+, CD8+, or CD8+CD57+ T cells (not recorded which) from PBMCs. These receptors all stem from a human donor in good health, serving as a control.

The chain uses TRBV19 and TRBJ1-6; 8 bases agree with TRBD1. The CDR3 consists of 15 residues. CDR1 is LNHDA and CDR2 is SQIVND in the germline V gene (reference sequence). Unmatched junction bases numbered 8, after V lost 5 bases and J lost 8 bases. DNA for the CDR3: TGTGCCAGTAGTGGGCAGGGGGCAGGTGATTCACCCCTCCACTTT. It is translated as CASSGQGAGDSPLHF.

This clonotype was detected a few times. This chain connects TRBV29-1 to TRBJ2-1; the D call may be TRBD1 or TRBD2 (7 bases each). V was trimmed by 8 bases and J by 0 bases, leaving 17 bases between them. Per the germline V gene, CDR1 is SQVTM and CDR2 is ANQGSEA. The CDR3 extends over 15 amino acids. Written as DNA, the CDR3 is TGCAGCACCCAGGGGGGGGACTCCTCCTACAATGAGCAGTTCTTC. It specifies CSTQGGDSSYNEQFF.

This chain connects TRBV20-1 to TRBJ1-1, with a possible D match to TRBD1 (5 bases). CDR3 length: 12 amino acids. Germline CDR1 DFQATT, CDR2 SNEGSKA (reference sequence). Between the trimmed V and J ends, which lost 6 bases and 6 bases, there was a span of 14 bases. DNA for the CDR3: TGCAGTGCGCCATCACAGGCGGCTGAAGCTTTCTTT. Protein product: CSAPSQAAEAFF.

The V and J genes are TRBV12-3 or TRBV12-4 and TRBJ2-7, with a weak D call TRBD2 (7 bases). The CDR3 consists of 18 residues. The V end lost 1 base, the J end lost 2 bases, and 21 bases lay between the germline ends. The CDR3 is CASSLVSAFKGGAYEQYF. DNA for the CDR3: TGTGCCAGCAGTTTAGTTTCGGCTTTTAAAGGGGGGGCCTACGAGCAGTACTTC.

The CDR3 sequence: CASSIWSSGANVLTF. In nucleotides, the CDR3 is TGTGCCAGTAGTATTTGGAGCTCTGGGGCCAACGTCCTGACTTTC. The chain uses TRBV19 and TRBJ2-6; D is unresolved. The germline CDR1 and CDR2 sequences are LNHDA and SQIVND (reference sequence). The germline V and J ends were trimmed by 3 bases and 0 bases, with 6 bases remaining between them. The CDR3 contains 15 residues.

As to this clonotype: A read error may account for a junction end that differs from germline. This chain joins TRBV24-1 and TRBJ1-2; 10 nucleotides match TRBD1. CDR3 length equals 17 residues. The germline V gene encodes CDR1 KGHDR and CDR2 SFDVKD. CDR3 residues: CATSDRDRGRSNHGYTF. The CDR3 coding sequence is TGTGCCACCAGTGACCGGGACAGGGGAAGGAGTAACCATGGCTACACCTTC.

V gene TRBV9 combines with J gene TRBJ2-3, with TRBD2 matching 13 bases. The germline gives CDR1 SGDLS, CDR2 YYNGEE. Trimming cost V 3 bases and J 4 bases; bases outside gene matches: 8. The CDR3 length is 17 residues. DNA of the CDR3: TGTGCCAGCAGCGCCATGGGGACTAGCGGGAACTCAGATACGCAGTATTTT. It codes for CASSAMGTSGNSDTQYF.

The chain couples TRBV25-1 to TRBJ1-1; D unresolved. The CDR3 runs to 14 residues. Looked up from germline, CDR1 is MGHDK and CDR2 is SYGVNS. V was cut by 3 bases and J by 1 base, with 9 bases left in between. Here the CDR3 DNA reads TGTGCCAGCAGTGAGGCAGGCTCGAACACTGAAGCTTTCTTT. Its protein product is CASSEAGSNTEAFF.

The chain joins TRBV19 to TRBJ1-6; 8 nucleotides match TRBD1. Germline V gene sequence: CDR1 LNHDA, CDR2 SQIVND (reference sequence). Trimming took 8 bases from V and 11 from J; bases not matched to a gene: 8. The CDR3 has 13 amino acids. The CDR3 spells CASAQGARTPLHF. The CDR3 nucleotides read TGTGCCAGTGCCCAGGGGGCGCGAACACCCCTCCACTTT. Full variable domain (remainder filled in from reference TRBV19 and TRBJ1-6): DGGITQSPKYLFRKEGQNVTLSCEQNLNHDAMYWYRQDPGQGLRLIYYSQIVNDFQKGDIAEGYSVSREKKESFPLTVTSAQKNPTAFYLCASAQGARTPLHFGNGTRLTVT.